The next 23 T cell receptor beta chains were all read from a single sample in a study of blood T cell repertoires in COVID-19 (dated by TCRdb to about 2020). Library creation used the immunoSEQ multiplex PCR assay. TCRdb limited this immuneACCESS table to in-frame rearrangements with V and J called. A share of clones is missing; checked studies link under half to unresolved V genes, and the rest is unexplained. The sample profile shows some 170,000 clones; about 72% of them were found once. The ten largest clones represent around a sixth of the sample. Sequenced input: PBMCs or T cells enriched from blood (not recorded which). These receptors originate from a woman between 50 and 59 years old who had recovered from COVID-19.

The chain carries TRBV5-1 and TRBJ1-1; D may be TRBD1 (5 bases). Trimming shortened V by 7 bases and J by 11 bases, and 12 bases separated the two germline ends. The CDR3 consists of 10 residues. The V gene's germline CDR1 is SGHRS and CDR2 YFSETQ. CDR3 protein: CASPRVRAFF. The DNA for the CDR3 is TGCGCCAGCCCCAGGGTTAGGGCTTTCTTT.

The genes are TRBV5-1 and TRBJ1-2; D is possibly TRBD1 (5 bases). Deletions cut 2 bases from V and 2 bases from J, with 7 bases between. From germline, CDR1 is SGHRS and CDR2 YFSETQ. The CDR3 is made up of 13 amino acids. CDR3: CASSFRENYGYTF. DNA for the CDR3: TGCGCCAGCAGCTTCAGGGAAAACTATGGCTACACCTTC.

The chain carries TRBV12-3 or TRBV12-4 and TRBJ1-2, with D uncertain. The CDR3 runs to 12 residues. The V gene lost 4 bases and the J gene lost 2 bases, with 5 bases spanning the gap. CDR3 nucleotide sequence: TGTGCCAGCAGTTCTCGGAACTATGGCTACACCTTC. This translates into CASSSRNYGYTF.

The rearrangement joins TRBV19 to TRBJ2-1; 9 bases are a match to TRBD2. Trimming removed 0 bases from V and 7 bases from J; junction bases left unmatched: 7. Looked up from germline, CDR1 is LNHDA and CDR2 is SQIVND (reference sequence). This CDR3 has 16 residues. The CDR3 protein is CASSIDSTSGWNEQFF. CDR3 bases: TGTGCCAGTAGTATAGATAGCACTAGCGGGTGGAATGAGCAGTTCTTC.

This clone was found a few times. CDR3 DNA sequence: TGTGCCACCAGCAGAGATCGCAGTATCAATTCACCCCTCCACTTT. Its protein product is CATSRDRSINSPLHF. V is TRBV15 and J is TRBJ1-6; D ambiguous. From germline, CDR1 is LNHNV and CDR2 YYDKDF (reference sequence). The CDR3 is 15 amino acids. Trimming took 0 bases from V and 7 from J, leaving 10 bases between them. The whole variable domain, remainder taken from reference TRBV15 and TRBJ1-6, is DAMVIQNPRYQVTQFGKPVTLSCSQTLNHNVMYWYQQKSSQAPKLLFHYYDKDFNNEADTPDNFQSRRPNTSFCFLDIRSPGLGDTAMYLCATSRDRSINSPLHFGNGTRLTVT.

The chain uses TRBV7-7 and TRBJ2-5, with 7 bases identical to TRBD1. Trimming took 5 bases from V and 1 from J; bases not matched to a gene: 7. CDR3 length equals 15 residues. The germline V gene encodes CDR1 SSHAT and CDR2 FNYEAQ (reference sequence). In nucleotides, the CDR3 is TGTGCCAGCAGCCCTAGGACAGGCTTCCAAGAGACCCAGTACTTC. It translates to CASSPRTGFQETQYF.

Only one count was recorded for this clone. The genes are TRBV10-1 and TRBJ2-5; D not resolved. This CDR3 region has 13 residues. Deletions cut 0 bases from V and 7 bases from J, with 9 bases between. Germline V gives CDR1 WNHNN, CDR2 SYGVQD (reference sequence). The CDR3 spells CASSESYYGTQYF. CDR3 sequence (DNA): TGCGCCAGCAGTGAGTCATACTACGGGACCCAGTACTTC.

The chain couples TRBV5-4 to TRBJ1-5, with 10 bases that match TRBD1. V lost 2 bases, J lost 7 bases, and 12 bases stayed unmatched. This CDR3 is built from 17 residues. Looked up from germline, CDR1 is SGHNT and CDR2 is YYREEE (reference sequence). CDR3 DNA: TGTGCCAGCAGCTTCAGCACCGGGACAGGGGCGGGGCAGCCCCAGCATTTT. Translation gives CASSFSTGTGAGQPQHF.

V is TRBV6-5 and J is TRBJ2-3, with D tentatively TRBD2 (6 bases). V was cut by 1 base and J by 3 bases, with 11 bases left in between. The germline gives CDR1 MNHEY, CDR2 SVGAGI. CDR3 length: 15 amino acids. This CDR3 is CASSYYGRGTDTQYF. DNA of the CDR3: TGTGCCAGCAGTTACTACGGGAGAGGGACAGATACGCAGTATTTT.

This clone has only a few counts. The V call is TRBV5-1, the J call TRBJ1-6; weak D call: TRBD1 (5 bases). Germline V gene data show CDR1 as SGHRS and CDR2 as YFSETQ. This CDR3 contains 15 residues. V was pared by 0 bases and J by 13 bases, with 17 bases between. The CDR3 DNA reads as TGCGCCAGCAGCTTGGCCGACAGCCTGCTTTCCCCCCTCCACTTT. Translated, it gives CASSLADSLLSPLHF. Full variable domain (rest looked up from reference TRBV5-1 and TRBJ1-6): KAGVTQTPRYLIKTRGQQVTLSCSPISGHRSVSWYQQTPGQGLQFLFEYFSETQRNKGNFPGRFSGRQFSNSRSEMNVSTLELGDSALYLCASSLADSLLSPLHFGNGTRLTVT.

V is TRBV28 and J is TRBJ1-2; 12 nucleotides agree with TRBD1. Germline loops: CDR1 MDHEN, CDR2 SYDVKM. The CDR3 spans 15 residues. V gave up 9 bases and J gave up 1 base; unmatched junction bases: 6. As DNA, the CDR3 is TGTGCCAGTAGAGGGACAGGGGGCGATAACTATGGCTACACCTTC. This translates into CASRGTGGDNYGYTF.

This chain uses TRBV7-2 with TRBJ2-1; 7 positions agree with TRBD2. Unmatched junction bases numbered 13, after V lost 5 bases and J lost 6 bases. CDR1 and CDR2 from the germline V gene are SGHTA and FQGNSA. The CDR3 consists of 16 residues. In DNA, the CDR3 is TGTGCCAGCAGCGCACGGGGAGCGGGACTCCGCAATGAGCAGTTCTTC. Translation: CASSARGAGLRNEQFF.

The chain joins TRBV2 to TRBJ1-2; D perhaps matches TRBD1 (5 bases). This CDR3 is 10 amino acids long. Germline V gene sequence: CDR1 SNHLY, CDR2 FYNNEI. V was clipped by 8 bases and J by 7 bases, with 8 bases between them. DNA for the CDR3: TGTGCCAGCGGGCAGGGTGGCTACACCTTC. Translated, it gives CASGQGGYTF.

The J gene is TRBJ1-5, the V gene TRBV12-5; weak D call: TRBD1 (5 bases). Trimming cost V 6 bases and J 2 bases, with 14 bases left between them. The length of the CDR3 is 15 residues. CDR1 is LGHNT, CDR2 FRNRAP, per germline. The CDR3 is CASGRRGLGNQPQHF. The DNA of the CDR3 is TGTGCTAGTGGGAGGAGGGGATTGGGCAATCAGCCCCAGCATTTT.

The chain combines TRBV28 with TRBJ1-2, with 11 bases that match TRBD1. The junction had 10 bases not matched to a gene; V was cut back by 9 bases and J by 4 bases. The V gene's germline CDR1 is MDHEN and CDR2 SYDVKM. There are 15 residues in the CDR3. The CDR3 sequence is CASYSGTGGFYGYTF. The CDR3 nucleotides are TGTGCCAGTTATTCCGGGACAGGGGGTTTCTATGGCTACACCTTC.

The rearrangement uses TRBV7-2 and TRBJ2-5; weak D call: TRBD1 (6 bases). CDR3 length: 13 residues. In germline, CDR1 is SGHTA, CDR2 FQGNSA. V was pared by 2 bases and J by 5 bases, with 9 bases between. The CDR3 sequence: CASSLTGLETQYF. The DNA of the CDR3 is TGTGCCAGCAGCTTAACAGGGTTGGAGACCCAGTACTTC.

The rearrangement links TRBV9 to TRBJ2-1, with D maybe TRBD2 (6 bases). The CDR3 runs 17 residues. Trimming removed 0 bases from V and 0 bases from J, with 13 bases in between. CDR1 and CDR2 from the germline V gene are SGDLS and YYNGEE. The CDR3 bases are TGTGCCAGCAGCGTAGGATCGGCGGGAAGCTCCTACAATGAGCAGTTCTTC. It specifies CASSVGSAGSSYNEQFF. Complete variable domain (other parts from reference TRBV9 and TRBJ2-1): DSGVTQTPKHLITATGQRVTLRCSPRSGDLSVYWYQQSLDQGLQFLIQYYNGEERAKGNILERFSAQQFPDLHSELNLSSLELGDSALYFCASSVGSAGSSYNEQFFGPGTRLTVL.

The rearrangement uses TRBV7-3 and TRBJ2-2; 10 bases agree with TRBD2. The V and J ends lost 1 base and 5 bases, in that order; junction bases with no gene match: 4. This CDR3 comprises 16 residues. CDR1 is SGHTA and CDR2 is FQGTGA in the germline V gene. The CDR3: CASSLILTSGTGELFF. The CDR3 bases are TGTGCCAGCAGCTTAATCTTGACTAGCGGGACCGGGGAGCTGTTTTTT.

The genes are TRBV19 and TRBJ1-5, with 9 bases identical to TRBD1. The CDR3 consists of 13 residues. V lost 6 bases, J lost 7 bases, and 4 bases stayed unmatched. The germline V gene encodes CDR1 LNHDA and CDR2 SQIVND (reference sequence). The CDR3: CASSGTGNQPQHF. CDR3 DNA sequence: TGTGCCAGTAGCGGGACAGGGAACCAGCCCCAGCATTTT.

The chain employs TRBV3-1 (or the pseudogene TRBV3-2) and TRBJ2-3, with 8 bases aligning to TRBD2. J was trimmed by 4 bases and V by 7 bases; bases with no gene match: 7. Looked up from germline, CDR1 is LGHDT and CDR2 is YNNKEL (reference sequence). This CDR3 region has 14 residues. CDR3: CASTLGLASDTQYF. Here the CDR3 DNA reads TGTGCCAGCACCCTAGGACTAGCTTCAGATACGCAGTATTTT.

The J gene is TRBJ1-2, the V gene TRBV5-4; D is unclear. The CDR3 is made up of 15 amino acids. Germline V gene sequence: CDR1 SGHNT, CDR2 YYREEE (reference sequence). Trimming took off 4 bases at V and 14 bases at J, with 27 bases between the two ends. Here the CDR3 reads CASSPSGDIPEDGTF. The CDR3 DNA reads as TGTGCCAGCAGCCCCTCGGGAGACATCCCCGAAGACGGGACCTTC.

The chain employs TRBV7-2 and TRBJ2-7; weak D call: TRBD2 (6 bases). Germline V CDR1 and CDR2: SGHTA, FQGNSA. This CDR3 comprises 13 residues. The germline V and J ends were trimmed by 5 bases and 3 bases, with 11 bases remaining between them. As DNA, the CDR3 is TGTGCCAGCAGCATTAGCGGAATCTACGAGCAGTACTTC. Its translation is CASSISGIYEQYF. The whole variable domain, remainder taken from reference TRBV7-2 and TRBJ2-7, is GAGVSQSPSNKVTEKGKDVELRCDPISGHTALYWYRQSLGQGLEFLIYFQGNSAPDKSGLPSDRFSAERTGGSVSTLTIQRTQQEDSAVYLCASSISGIYEQYFGPGTRLTVT.

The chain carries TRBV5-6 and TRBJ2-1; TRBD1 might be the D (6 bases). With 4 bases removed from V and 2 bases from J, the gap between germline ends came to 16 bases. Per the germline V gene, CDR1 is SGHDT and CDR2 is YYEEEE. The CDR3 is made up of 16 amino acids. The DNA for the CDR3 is TGTGCCAGCAGCCTGGGCGGCAGGGGCCCCTACAATGAGCAGTTCTTC. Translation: CASSLGGRGPYNEQFF.